This T cell receptor beta chain is drawn from a study of T-cell memory formation after mild COVID-19 (dated by TCRdb to the early 2020s). Describing the broader study: TCR sequence clusters from the two donors were found to be largely donor specific. Two young, previously healthy adult volunteers made up the cohort, one male and one female. T-cell clones expanding and contracting after mild COVID-19 in two donors were tracked by longitudinal TCRalpha and TCRbeta repertoire sequencing. What the study reported, not specific to this receptor: Whether the second-wave clones peaking on day 37 were SARS-CoV-2 specific was not confirmed. The study covered only a couple of mild cases, and larger cohorts including severe cases with pre-infection samples were considered necessary. Balanced CD4/CD8 phenotypes were observed for clones contracting from day 15 to 85, whereas a bias towards CD4+ was observed for a second wave of clones expanding from day 15 to 37. Some responding clones were found in pre-infection memory, which suggests that pre-existing cross-reactive memory T cells took part in the SARS-CoV-2 response. Contracting CD4+ clones were found mainly in CM and EM memory subsets, while CD8+ clones were enriched in EMRA.

This clonotype was seen more than once but under ten times. It lacks a known antigen. No much larger clonotype is one base removed from it; base qualities were not supplied. The CDR3 contains 14 residues, cysteine and phenylalanine counted. Left in the record is the CDR3 DNA by itself, 42 bases read in frame from the first base. Trimming takes 3 bases from V and 3 bases from J, and the germline ends sit 12 bases apart. Looking up the germline V gene (reference sequence) yields CDR1 SGHNT and CDR2 YYREEE. Ficoll-Paque density gradient centrifugation was the method used to isolate PBMCs. The sequencer was an Illumina NovaSeq 6000. cDNA libraries for TCRalpha and TCRbeta were prepared by 5'RACE using constant-segment primers, with sample barcodes and unique molecular identifiers added. RNA was extracted from every sample with Trizol reagent. Library amplification was performed in two PCR steps, and a second sample barcode and Illumina TruSeq adapters were introduced in the second step. The libraries were sequenced on an Illumina NovaSeq using 2 x 150 bp paired-end reads. The paper's processing steps were these. The reads were demultiplexed and collapsed into UMI-guided consensus sequences using migec v1.2.7. Using mixcr v2.1.11, UMI consensuses were aligned to TRA and TRB V and J templates and then assembled into clonotypes. Clonotypes were classified as expanded or contracted when called significant by both edgeR and NoisET, with noise models trained on biological replicates. edgeR calls used a false discovery rate-adjusted p below 0.01 and a log2 fold-change threshold of 1. PCA with hierarchical clustering of max-normalized trajectories of the 1000 most abundant clonotypes was used as exploratory dynamics analysis. Each responding clone was given a CD4 or CD8 phenotype based on the CD4+ and CD8+ repertoires, which had been sequenced separately. Using fastp trimming at Q25 and MiXCR clonotype assembly, TCRdb reanalyzed the public sequencing data and kept in-frame beta chains. When rows share a CDR3 protein, they turn into one entry using the most common DNA and genes. TCRdb's processing, not the study's, gives the V and J calls here. The sample table contains around 340,000 distinct CDR3 sequences; only one count was recorded for under 25% of them. The ten largest clones take up around 12% of the sample.

The sequence derives from an adult woman who had mild COVID-19 (a few samples of this study predate the infection). The sample titles of this study are shuffled in the database, so cell type and time point are left out; the donor was told from shared clones. The sample was PBMCs or a T cell subset sorted from them (not recorded which). The V and J genes are TRBV5-4 and TRBJ1-1; the D gene is possibly TRBD1, with 6 bases matching. The nucleotide sequence reads as follows: TGTGCCAGCAGCTGGAACAGGGAGCACACTGAAGCTTTCTTT. Its protein is CASSWNREHTEAFF.